This TCR beta chain was captured in a study of PD-1 blockade in classical Hodgkin lymphoma. Study-level information: Each patient was given nivolumab 3 mg/kg through a vein every 2 weeks. Regarding the study as a whole: The study found that TCR diversity rose significantly by C4D1 in CD4+ but not CD8+ cells.

Points on this clone: What it binds is unknown.

The data were produced by immunoSEQ multiplex PCR, yet TCRdb's version contains in-frame clones alone and is incomplete. The sample lists roughly 15,000 clones, more than 60% seen once, with 1.5% to 2% in the top ten. With V trimmed by 6 bases and J by 6 bases, 7 bases remained unmatched. This CDR3 contains 15 residues. Germline CDR1 SNHLY, CDR2 FYNNEI. Indicated time point: cycle 4 day 1 (C4D1), after more than five weeks of nivolumab. With no exception, relapse followed autologous stem cell transplantation in all patients, and brentuximab vedotin exposure varied. Isolation of CD4+ T cells from thawed PBMCs was performed by magnetic negative selection.

This receptor was obtained from a human donor with classical Hodgkin lymphoma. The V call is TRBV2, the J call TRBJ2-1; TRBD2 matches 11 bases. This specimen consisted of CD4+ T cells from blood, obtained before the fourth cycle of nivolumab. In DNA form, the CDR3 reads TGTGCCAGCAGCCGGGTTGGACTAGCGGGCAATGAGCAGTTCTTC. Translation: CASSRVGLAGNEQFF.